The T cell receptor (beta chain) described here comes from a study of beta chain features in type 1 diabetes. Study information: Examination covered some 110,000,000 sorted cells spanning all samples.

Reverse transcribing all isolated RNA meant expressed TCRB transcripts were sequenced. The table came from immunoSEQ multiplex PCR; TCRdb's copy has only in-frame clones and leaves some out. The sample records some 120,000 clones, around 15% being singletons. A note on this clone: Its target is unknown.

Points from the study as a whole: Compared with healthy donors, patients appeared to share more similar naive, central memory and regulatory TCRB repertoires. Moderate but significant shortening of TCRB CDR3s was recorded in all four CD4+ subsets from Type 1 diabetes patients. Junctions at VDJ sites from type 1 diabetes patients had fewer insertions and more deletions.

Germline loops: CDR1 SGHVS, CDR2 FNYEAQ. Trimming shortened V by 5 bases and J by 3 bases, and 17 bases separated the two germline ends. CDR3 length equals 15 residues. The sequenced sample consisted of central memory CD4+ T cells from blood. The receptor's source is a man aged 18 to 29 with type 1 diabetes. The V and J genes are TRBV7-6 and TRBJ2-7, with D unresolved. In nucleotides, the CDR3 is TGTGCCAGCAGCGGAGCCTTAGGCAACGGCTACGAGCAGTACTTC. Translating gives CASSGALGNGYEQYF.